The next 31 T cell receptor beta chains were all read from a single sample in a study of Tregs in tolerant kidney transplant recipients. These receptors are not linked to any known antigen. Only in-frame clones appear in the TCRdb table, and some are missing; sequencing was by immunoSEQ multiplex PCR. The repertoire holds roughly 40,000 clones, with roughly 96% as singletons. The source material was Tregs from blood cultured with allogeneic cells. These receptors were obtained from a human donor in good health.

This chain joins TRBV25-1 and TRBJ2-1; the D gene is possibly TRBD2 (6 bases). CDR3 length: 15 residues. Trimming shortened V by 5 bases and J by 9 bases, and 20 bases separated the two germline ends. In germline, CDR1 is MGHDK, CDR2 SYGVNS. In DNA, the CDR3 is TGTGCCAGCAGTAGACTAGTGTACGCGTCGGGTGAGCAGTTCTTC. This translates into CASSRLVYASGEQFF.

This chain connects TRBV5-4 to TRBJ1-2, with D perhaps TRBD1 (6 bases). Germline V lookup: CDR1 SGHNT, CDR2 YYREEE (reference sequence). V lost 4 bases, J lost 1 base, and 14 bases lay in between. The CDR3 contains 15 residues. In DNA form, the CDR3 reads TGTGCCAGCAGCCCCCGGGGAGGGGGTAACTATGGCTACACCTTC. Encoded protein: CASSPRGGGNYGYTF.

This chain joins TRBV11-3 and TRBJ2-7, with D perhaps TRBD1 or TRBD2 (5 bases each). The J call could be wrong; TRBJ2-1 is a better fit for the DNA end. Germline CDR1 is SGHNT and CDR2 is YENEEA. This CDR3 has 16 residues. The CDR3 nucleotides are TGTGCCAGCAGCTTAAGGCTACCCGGGGCTCGGAATGAGCAGTTCTTC. Translated: CASSLRLPGARNEQFF.

Note on this clone: The sample holds other DNA sequences that translate to the same CDR3. The chain employs TRBV5-1 and TRBJ1-2; D uncertain. The CDR3 extends over 15 amino acids. CDR1 is SGHRS and CDR2 is YFSETQ in the germline V gene. V was pared by 3 bases and J by 4 bases, with 16 bases between. CDR3 protein: CASSSGVAGPYGYTF. CDR3 DNA sequence: TGCGCCAGCAGCTCTGGCGTGGCCGGACCCTATGGCTACACCTTC.

This chain joins TRBV19 and TRBJ2-3, with a weak D call TRBD2 (5 bases). Per the germline V gene, CDR1 is LNHDA and CDR2 is SQIVND (reference sequence). V was trimmed by 7 bases and J by 7 bases, leaving 15 bases between them. The CDR3 is made up of 13 amino acids. CDR3 coding DNA: TGTGCCAGTAATGGAGGAATCGGTTATACGCAGTATTTT. It translates to CASNGGIGYTQYF. Combining the CDR3 with reference TRBV19 and TRBJ2-3 gives the whole variable domain DGGITQSPKYLFRKEGQNVTLSCEQNLNHDAMYWYRQDPGQGLRLIYYSQIVNDFQKGDIAEGYSVSREKKESFPLTVTSAQKNPTAFYLCASNGGIGYTQYFGPGTRLTVL.

The chain's CDR3 is CASSETPNRAFF. The CDR3 bases are TGTGCCAGCAGTGAGACCCCAAATAGAGCTTTCTTT. This chain connects TRBV6-1 to TRBJ1-1, with D uncertain. Germline V gene lookup returns CDR1 MNHNS and CDR2 SASEGT. CDR3 length: 12 residues. Trimming removed 3 bases from V and 10 bases from J, with 12 bases in between.

The chain uses TRBV6-9 and TRBJ1-1, with 9 nucleotides matching TRBD1. CDR1 MNHGY and CDR2 SVAAGI come from the germline V gene. V trimming: 5 bases; J trimming: 0 bases; junction bases outside the gene matches: 13. The CDR3 loop spans 18 amino acids. The CDR3 protein is CASSNIVPGQGMNTEAFF. DNA for the CDR3: TGTGCCAGCAGTAATATAGTCCCGGGACAGGGAATGAACACTGAAGCTTTCTTT.

J is TRBJ2-4 and V is TRBV6-5; D remains unclear. Per the germline V gene, CDR1 is MNHEY and CDR2 is SVGAGI. This CDR3 comprises 13 residues. Trimming took 7 bases from V and 1 from J, leaving 8 bases between them. As DNA, the CDR3 is TGTGCCAGCACCGAGCTGGCCAAAAACATTCAGTACTTC. As protein: CASTELAKNIQYF.

This chain uses TRBV6-6 with TRBJ2-5; 9 bases align to TRBD2. This CDR3 region has 16 residues. CDR1 is MNHNY, CDR2 SVGAGI, per germline (reference sequence). The junction had 12 bases not matched to a gene; V was cut back by 0 bases and J by 10 bases. CDR3 sequence: CASSYSKASGVLDQYF. The CDR3 nucleotides are TGTGCCAGCAGTTACTCGAAGGCTAGCGGGGTTCTGGACCAGTACTTC.

V and J are TRBV18 and TRBJ2-7; the match to TRBD2 covers 8 bases. This CDR3 is 17 amino acids long. J lost 0 bases, V lost 4 bases, and 11 bases had no gene match. The germline gives CDR1 KGHSH, CDR2 LQKENI. CDR3 region: CASSRVGAGGPSYEQYF. CDR3 bases: TGTGCCAGCTCACGGGTCGGCGCGGGGGGCCCCTCCTACGAGCAGTACTTC.

This clone was observed a single time. The V call is TRBV7-2, the J call TRBJ2-1; 12 bases agree with TRBD2. There are 15 residues in the CDR3. The V and J ends lost 3 bases and 4 bases, in that order; junction bases with no gene match: 1. CDR1 is SGHTA and CDR2 is FQGNSA in the germline V gene. The CDR3: CASSFTSGGYNEQFF. CDR3 DNA: TGTGCCAGCAGCTTTACTAGCGGGGGGTACAATGAGCAGTTCTTC.

The chain uses TRBV30 and TRBJ1-1, with TRBD1 matching over 7 bases. CDR1 and CDR2 (germline): GTSNPN, SVGIG (reference sequence). The CDR3 contains 15 residues. The trim removed 2 bases at V and 0 bases at J, leaving 6 bases unmatched. The CDR3 DNA is TGTGCCTGGAGTCGAATGGGACAGCTGAACACTGAAGCTTTCTTT. Amino acid sequence: CAWSRMGQLNTEAFF.

The V call is TRBV5-4, the J call TRBJ1-2, with 9 bases fitting TRBD1. The CDR3 length is 14 residues. Trimming at V came to 6 bases and at J to 8 bases, leaving 11 bases not matched to a gene. CDR1 is SGHNT and CDR2 is YYREEE in the germline V gene (reference sequence). The CDR3 DNA reads TGTGCCAGCACCATTAACAGGGGGCCCCAGGGCTACACCTTC. It encodes CASTINRGPQGYTF.

A single count supports this clone. This chain connects TRBV6-5 to TRBJ1-2; D is unclear. The CDR3 has 12 amino acids. The V and J ends lost 4 bases and 6 bases respectively, with 9 bases between them. Germline CDR1 and CDR2: MNHEY and SVGAGI. This chain's CDR3 is CASSSGRDGYTF. In nucleotides, the CDR3 is TGTGCCAGCAGTTCGGGTCGGGATGGCTACACCTTC.

The chain links TRBV7-9 to TRBJ1-1; the D gene is possibly TRBD1 (5 bases). The CDR3 contains 15 residues. CDR1 and CDR2 (germline): SEHNR, FQNEAQ (reference sequence). Trimming took 5 bases from V and 2 from J, leaving 15 bases between them. The CDR3 coding sequence is TGTGCCAGCAGCGGCAGGGTGGTGTTTAACACTGAAGCTTTCTTT. Protein product: CASSGRVVFNTEAFF.

The chain combines TRBV2 with TRBJ1-5; TRBD1 is a possible D gene (5 bases). The CDR3 is 13 residues long. Trimming pared 8 bases from V and 4 bases from J, leaving 12 bases between. CDR1 and CDR2 from the germline V gene are SNHLY and FYNNEI. The CDR3 DNA follows: TGTGCCAGCCGCAGGGAGGTTAATCAGCCCCAGCATTTT. Residues: CASRREVNQPQHF.

V is TRBV7-8 and J is TRBJ2-7; D is undetermined. The CDR3 covers 16 residues. The V gene lost 5 bases and the J gene lost 0 bases, with 17 bases spanning the gap. Germline values: CDR1 SGHVS, CDR2 FQNEAQ. Here the CDR3 reads CASSQERRRSSYEQYF. CDR3 sequence (DNA): TGTGCCAGCAGCCAGGAACGGCGCAGGAGCTCCTACGAGCAGTACTTC.

The rearrangement joins TRBV6-1 to TRBJ1-2; D unclear. CDR1 and CDR2 from the germline V gene are MNHNS and SASEGT. Trimming took 6 bases from V and 2 from J, leaving 4 bases between them. The CDR3 totals 11 residues. The CDR3 protein is CASSWNYGYTF. The DNA for the CDR3 is TGTGCCAGCAGCTGGAACTATGGCTACACCTTC.

The chain uses TRBV10-3 and TRBJ2-3; D is tentatively TRBD1 or TRBD2 (6 bases each). The CDR3 consists of 15 residues. Looked up from germline, CDR1 is ENHRY and CDR2 is SYGVKD. Trimming removed 10 bases from V and 0 bases from J, with 17 bases in between. The CDR3 DNA follows: TGTGCCAGCAACCCCACGGGGGCGAGCACAGATACGCAGTATTTT. Translating gives CASNPTGASTDTQYF.

The chain couples TRBV9 to TRBJ2-5, with D maybe TRBD2 (5 bases). CDR3 length: 14 amino acids. With 3 bases removed from V and 5 bases from J, the gap between germline ends came to 14 bases. CDR1 is SGDLS, CDR2 YYNGEE, per germline. CDR3: CASSGIGRGETQYF. The DNA for the CDR3 is TGTGCCAGCAGCGGCATCGGGCGAGGGGAGACCCAGTACTTC.

The chain links TRBV19 to TRBJ1-2; no clear D. This CDR3 is built from 12 residues. V dropped 5 bases and J dropped 8 bases, with 12 bases sitting between them. Germline V gene data show CDR1 as LNHDA and CDR2 as SQIVND (reference sequence). The CDR3 region has the DNA TGTGCCAGTAGTGACCGCGTCCGGGGCTACACCTTC. This gives the protein CASSDRVRGYTF.

The table lists this clone with a count of one. V is TRBV15 and J is TRBJ2-1; D perhaps matches TRBD2 (5 bases). The CDR3 extends over 16 amino acids. Germline CDR1 and CDR2: LNHNV and YYDKDF (reference sequence). V gave up 0 bases and J gave up 2 bases, with 11 bases separating them. DNA for the CDR3: TGTGCCACCAGCAGAGATCAACGGCGGGCCTACAATGAGCAGTTCTTC. Protein product: CATSRDQRRAYNEQFF.

The CDR3 loop reads CASSKCTGSPLHF. DNA for the CDR3: TGTGCCAGCAGCAAATGTACAGGTTCACCCCTCCACTTT. The chain joins TRBV21-1 to TRBJ1-6; the tabulated D call, TRBD1, remains unverified against the DNA. TRBV21-1 is a known pseudogene. This CDR3 has 13 amino acids.

V usage is TRBV5-1 and J usage is TRBJ2-1; a possible D gene is TRBD1 (6 bases). Trimming stripped 3 bases from V and 0 bases from J, with 10 bases between. Germline assignment: CDR1 SGHRS and CDR2 YFSETQ. CDR3 length equals 15 residues. The CDR3 coding sequence is TGCGCCAGCAGCTCCTTACAGGGCTCCTACAATGAGCAGTTCTTC. Its protein is CASSSLQGSYNEQFF.

This clone was observed once. The chain links TRBV6-5 to TRBJ2-7, with D perhaps TRBD1 (5 bases). In germline, CDR1 is MNHEY, CDR2 SVGAGI. The CDR3 has 12 amino acids. Trimming stripped 6 bases from V and 3 bases from J, with 9 bases between. In DNA form, the CDR3 reads TGTGCCAGCAGCGACAGAATCTACGAGCAGTACTTC. It translates to CASSDRIYEQYF.

This chain joins TRBV9 and TRBJ2-1, with no clear D. Germline loops: CDR1 SGDLS, CDR2 YYNGEE. This CDR3 is 15 amino acids long. V gave up 0 bases and J gave up 1 base, with 8 bases separating them. CDR3 sequence: CASSVGWGSYNEQFF. The CDR3 DNA follows: TGTGCCAGCAGCGTAGGGTGGGGTTCCTACAATGAGCAGTTCTTC.

The chain uses TRBV15 and TRBJ1-1, with a possible D match to TRBD1 (5 bases). The CDR3 spans 13 residues. V shed 0 bases and J shed 4 bases, with 6 bases lying between them. Per the germline V gene, CDR1 is LNHNV and CDR2 is YYDKDF (reference sequence). CDR3 amino acids: CATSRDQGTEAFF. The CDR3, as DNA: TGTGCCACCAGCAGAGACCAGGGCACTGAAGCTTTCTTT. Variable domain in full (rest from reference TRBV15 and TRBJ1-1): DAMVIQNPRYQVTQFGKPVTLSCSQTLNHNVMYWYQQKSSQAPKLLFHYYDKDFNNEADTPDNFQSRRPNTSFCFLDIRSPGLGDTAMYLCATSRDQGTEAFFGQGTRLTVV.

The genes are TRBV18 and TRBJ2-7; TRBD1 aligns across 7 bases. Germline V gene data show CDR1 as KGHSH and CDR2 as LQKENI. The junction had 7 bases not matched to a gene; V was cut back by 5 bases and J by 0 bases. This CDR3 has 15 amino acids. The CDR3 loop is CASSGWDSRSYEQYF. The CDR3 DNA is TGTGCCAGCTCAGGTTGGGACAGCCGCTCCTACGAGCAGTACTTC. Full variable domain (remainder filled in from reference TRBV18 and TRBJ2-7): NAGVMQNPRHLVRRRGQEARLRCSPMKGHSHVYWYRQLPEEGLKFMVYLQKENIIDESGMPKERFSAEFPKEGPSILRIQQVVRGDSAAYFCASSGWDSRSYEQYFGPGTRLTVT.

The CDR3 coding sequence is TGTGCCAGTCAATCGGAGGCAGGTCGGCTTGGGGAGCAGTACTTC. Protein: CASQSEAGRLGEQYF. V and J are TRBV19 and TRBJ2-7, with a possible D match to TRBD2 (5 bases). The V end lost 8 bases, the J end lost 7 bases, and 24 bases lay between the germline ends. Per germline, CDR1 LNHDA and CDR2 SQIVND (reference sequence). The CDR3 spans 15 residues.

The chain links TRBV11-3 to TRBJ1-1; D uncertain. CDR1 is SGHNT, CDR2 YENEEA, per germline. The CDR3 contains 13 residues. The V end lost 5 bases, the J end lost 2 bases, and 9 bases lay between the germline ends. The CDR3: CASSLRPNTEAFF. In nucleotides, the CDR3 is TGTGCCAGCAGCCTACGACCCAACACTGAAGCTTTCTTT.

The V gene is TRBV7-8, the J gene TRBJ1-6, with D tentatively TRBD1 (5 bases). CDR1 is SGHVS, CDR2 FQNEAQ, per germline. Between the trimmed V and J ends, which lost 8 bases and 4 bases, there was a span of 9 bases. The CDR3 has 13 residues. DNA for the CDR3: TGTGCCAGCGTGGGGGGATATAATTCACCCCTCCACTTT. This gives the protein CASVGGYNSPLHF.